The T cell receptor beta chain under discussion was sequenced for a study of control samples from healthy donors and cancer patients. Some clones are missing from TCRdb's copy, which holds only in-frame ones; the method was immunoSEQ multiplex PCR. The data hold more than 65,000 clones, with approximately 90% observed a single time. CDR1 is SGDLS, CDR2 YYNGEE, per germline. Germline trimming cut 2 bases from V and 0 bases from J; bases unmatched to any gene: 1. CDR3 length equals 15 residues. The chain has TRBV9 and TRBJ2-3, with 9 bases lining up with TRBD1. Sequenced material: PBMCs. This TCR was sampled from a woman aged 55-70 years with head and neck cancer. The CDR3 spells CASSVTGGSTDTQYF. The CDR3 DNA is TGTGCCAGCAGCGTGACAGGGGGAAGCACAGATACGCAGTATTTT.